This T cell receptor beta chain was found in a study of blood T cell repertoires in COVID-19. Study-level background: Specimens from acute and convalescent COVID-19 originated in the United States, Italy and Spain. T cells, B-cell-depleted T cells, or PBMCs supplied cDNA or gDNA.

The CDR3 is 15 amino acids. The V end lost 6 bases, the J end lost 4 bases, and 16 bases lay between the germline ends. From germline, CDR1 is MNHEY and CDR2 SVGAGI. This table comes from immunoSEQ multiplex PCR, and its TCRdb copy is limited to in-frame clones, with some not included. The sample holds hundreds of thousands of clones, around nine tenths seen once. The specimen was peripheral blood. This chain links TRBV6-5 with TRBJ2-4; weak D call: TRBD1 (6 bases). The receptor was isolated from a young woman who had recovered from COVID-19. The CDR3 sequence: CASREAGQKKNIQYF. The CDR3, as DNA: TGTGCCAGCAGGGAGGCCGGACAGAAGAAAAACATTCAGTACTTC.